This T cell receptor beta chain was documented in a study of blood T cell repertoires in COVID-19. Across the study: Specimens from acute and convalescent COVID-19 originated in the United States, Italy and Spain. PBMCs, B-cell-depleted T cells, or T cells provided the cDNA or gDNA that made up the material.

One Seattle source followed patients from active infection through their disease course. Per the original methods: The authors estimated nucleated cell counts from reference gene primer amplification. Some clones are missing from TCRdb's copy, which holds only in-frame ones; the method was immunoSEQ multiplex PCR. V and J calls and clone size are given by that table; D and trimming were obtained from the DNA. Among roughly 210,000 clones listed, around four fifths were seen once. The CDR3 spans 16 residues. The trim removed 4 bases at V and 1 base at J, leaving 8 bases unmatched. Germline V gene lookup returns CDR1 SGHDT and CDR2 YYEEEE.

The sequencing input was peripheral blood. The sequence was obtained from a woman over 75 with COVID-19, enrolled during active disease. V gene TRBV5-6 combines with J gene TRBJ1-5, with 7 nucleotides matching TRBD1. The CDR3 loop is CASSLRGGFSNQPQHF. CDR3 nucleotides: TGTGCCAGCAGCCTTAGAGGGGGCTTCAGCAATCAGCCCCAGCATTTT.